This TCR beta chain came from a study of blood T cell repertoires in COVID-19. Study-wide context: The origin of the acute and convalescent COVID-19 samples was the United States, Italy and Spain. From T cells, B-cell-depleted T cells, or PBMCs came the material, which was cDNA or gDNA.

As originally analysed: Reference gene primer amplification yielded estimated nucleated cell counts. Method: immunoSEQ multiplex PCR; TCRdb's copy keeps in-frame clones and lacks some. Clone size and V and J calls were adopted from that table, with D and trimming inferred from the DNA. The profile shows around 60,000 clones, 65% to 80% of them singletons. Trimming took 2 bases from V and 0 from J, leaving 18 bases between them. Germline CDR1 LGHDT, CDR2 YNNKEL (reference sequence). The length of the CDR3 is 18 residues. Patients from Seattle were sampled longitudinally, starting during active infection.

V and J are TRBV3-1 (or the pseudogene TRBV3-2) and TRBJ2-3; the D gene is possibly TRBD2 (6 bases). The source is a man younger than 40 with COVID-19, enrolled during active disease. Sequencing was performed on peripheral blood. This chain's CDR3 is CASSQLVLGGDSTDTQYF. CDR3 nucleotides: TGTGCCAGCAGCCAATTAGTCCTCGGGGGTGATAGCACAGATACGCAGTATTTT.